This paragraph reports one TCR beta chain. Data came from immunoSEQ multiplex PCR; TCRdb stores just in-frame clones and leaves some out. Among about 91,000 clones listed, 60% to 80% were seen once. These data come from a study of radiotherapy plus CTLA-4 blockade in lung cancer. Sequencing was performed on peripheral blood, taken from a patient treated with radiotherapy plus ipilimumab. The receptor was derived from a human donor with non-small cell lung cancer that progressed on radiotherapy plus ipilimumab.

This chain's CDR3 is CASSLDSASSYEQYF. The DNA of the CDR3 is TGTGCCAGCAGCTTAGATTCAGCGAGCTCCTACGAGCAGTACTTC. This chain connects TRBV11-2 to TRBJ2-7; no clear D. V was pared by 0 bases and J by 0 bases, with 9 bases between. This CDR3 has 15 residues. Germline V gene lookup returns CDR1 SGHAT and CDR2 FQNNGV.